Presented here are 10 T cell receptor beta chains from one specimen sequenced in a study of graft-versus-host responses after intestinal transplantation (dated by TCRdb to about 2021). Library creation used the immunoSEQ multiplex PCR assay. TCRdb took over this immuneACCESS table, retaining in-frame rearrangements with V and J assigned. Such tables are incomplete; in checked studies, under half of the missing clones stem from an unresolved V gene, and the remainder is unexplained. The sample table lists more than 65,000 clones, about 89% of them with a count of one. The ten top clones hold roughly 0.37% of the sample. The time point label, as the study defines it: cells obtained before transplantation from donor or recipient. Their antigen targets remain unknown. This specimen was unstimulated CD4+ T cells sorted from spleen or lymph node cells, taken before intestinal transplant. The receptors here all came from a human donor who received an intestinal transplant.

This chain joins TRBV12-1 and TRBJ2-1; whether TRBD2, the table's D call, matches the DNA was not checked. TRBV12-1 is termed a pseudogene. The CDR3 covers 17 residues. The CDR3 DNA follows: TGTGCCAGCAACAAAATAGCGGGGGGACCGACCTACAATGAGCAGTTCTTC. Protein product: CASNKIAGGPTYNEQFF.

The chain combines TRBV6-1 with TRBJ1-5; weak D call: TRBD1 (6 bases). V shed 0 bases and J shed 7 bases, with 13 bases lying between them. The CDR3 runs 15 residues. Looked up from germline, CDR1 is MNHNS and CDR2 is SASEGT. The CDR3 sequence is CASSEALGGRQPQHF. CDR3 DNA: TGTGCCAGCAGTGAAGCGCTGGGGGGGCGCCAGCCCCAGCATTTT.

In this sample, this clone turned up once. V gene TRBV28 combines with J gene TRBJ1-5, with 7 positions matching TRBD1. Trimming took 5 bases from V and 1 from J; bases not matched to a gene: 8. Germline CDR1 reads MDHEN; CDR2 reads SYDVKM. The CDR3 is 16 amino acids. The CDR3 loop is CASSTTGVGSNQPQHF. The DNA for the CDR3 is TGTGCCAGCAGTACCACAGGGGTGGGAAGCAATCAGCCCCAGCATTTT.

J is TRBJ2-2 and V is TRBV6-1, with a weak D call TRBD1 (5 bases). CDR3 length: 14 residues. V lost 10 bases and J 0 bases, leaving 12 bases between the germline ends. Germline V gives CDR1 MNHNS, CDR2 SASEGT. The DNA for the CDR3 is TGTGCCACCGTGGACATCGCGAACACCGGGGAGCTGTTTTTT. Amino acids: CATVDIANTGELFF.

The J gene is TRBJ1-1, the V gene TRBV6-4, with D unclear. Germline-derived CDR1 and CDR2 are MRHNA and SNTAGT. V was pared by 8 bases and J by 2 bases, with 12 bases between. This CDR3 comprises 13 residues. For the CDR3, the DNA is TGTGCCAGCGCTAAGACATTTAACACTGAAGCTTTCTTT. This sequence encodes CASAKTFNTEAFF.

The V and J genes are TRBV30 and TRBJ2-2; 9 bases are shared with TRBD2. The CDR3 is made up of 14 amino acids. The J segment lost 1 base and the V segment lost 3 bases, leaving 0 bases of the junction unmatched. The germline CDR1 and CDR2 sequences are GTSNPN and SVGIG (reference sequence). The CDR3 here is CAWRLAGNTGELFF. Written as DNA, the CDR3 is TGTGCCTGGAGACTAGCGGGGAACACCGGGGAGCTGTTTTTT.

CDR3 coding DNA: TGTGCCACCAGCGGGCTTACAGGGGGCCCCAATCAGCCCCAGCATTTT. Translated: CATSGLTGGPNQPQHF. The chain employs TRBV15 and TRBJ1-5, with 9 bases identical to TRBD1. The J segment lost 3 bases and the V segment lost 5 bases, leaving 8 bases of the junction unmatched. The CDR3 runs to 16 residues. Germline CDR1 and CDR2: LNHNV and YYDKDF (reference sequence).

In this sample, this clone turned up a few times. The chain employs TRBV20-1 and TRBJ1-1; D not resolved. This CDR3 spans 11 amino acids. Germline CDR1 is DFQATT and CDR2 is SNEGSKA (reference sequence). Deletions cut 6 bases from V and 7 bases from J, with 12 bases between. The CDR3 loop reads CSAGGEFEAFF. The CDR3 nucleotides read TGCAGTGCCGGAGGTGAATTTGAAGCTTTCTTT.

The CDR3 coding sequence is TGTGCCAGCAGTTCGACTCCTGAGTCCTATGGCTACACCTTC. Protein product: CASSSTPESYGYTF. The chain combines TRBV27 with TRBJ1-2; the D is unclear. Germline values: CDR1 MNHEY, CDR2 SMNVEV (reference sequence). Trimming left V 4 bases short and J 4 bases short, with 13 bases between. This CDR3 region has 14 residues.

In regard to this clone: At the DNA level, this CDR3 is encoded by other sequences in the same sample as well. J is TRBJ2-7 and V is TRBV2; maybe TRBD1 (6 bases). The V gene's germline CDR1 is SNHLY and CDR2 FYNNEI. The length of the CDR3 is 12 residues. CDR3 residues: CASQGTAYEQYF. The CDR3 DNA sequence: TGTGCGAGTCAGGGGACGGCATACGAGCAGTACTTC.